What follows are 27 T cell receptor beta chains derived from one specimen sequenced in a study of blood T cell repertoires in COVID-19. Using immunoSEQ multiplex PCR, the repertoire was profiled, and TCRdb retains in-frame clones only, with some absent. The sample contains about 53,000 clones, almost 85% of which appear only once. Input material: peripheral blood. The receptors derive from a human donor in a cohort sampled during active COVID-19.

Only one count was recorded for this clone. The rearrangement uses TRBV28 and TRBJ1-2, with a tentative D call TRBD1 (6 bases). Germline V gene lookup returns CDR1 MDHEN and CDR2 SYDVKM. This CDR3 contains 15 residues. V was clipped by 5 bases and J by 0 bases, with 13 bases between them. CDR3 DNA: TGTGCCAGCAGTCGCCCGGGACAATCTAACTATGGCTACACCTTC. The encoded protein is CASSRPGQSNYGYTF.

The chain employs TRBV6-1 and TRBJ2-1; no clear D. V lost 2 bases to trimming and J lost 0 bases, with 11 bases between them. Germline assignment: CDR1 MNHNS and CDR2 SASEGT. This CDR3 spans 16 amino acids. The CDR3 sequence is CASSETSYSSYNEQFF. The CDR3 region has the DNA TGTGCCAGCAGTGAAACCTCTTACAGCTCCTACAATGAGCAGTTCTTC.

The CDR3 is CASSFGTGYSNQPQHF. CDR3 DNA sequence: TGTGCCAGCAGCTTCGGGACAGGGTATAGCAATCAGCCCCAGCATTTT. The chain joins TRBV5-6 to TRBJ1-5; 9 bases match TRBD1. Per germline, CDR1 SGHDT and CDR2 YYEEEE. With V trimmed by 2 bases and J by 0 bases, 3 bases remained unmatched. The CDR3 spans 16 residues.

In this sample, this clone turned up once. This rearrangement joins TRBV5-1 to TRBJ2-7; 7 bases align to TRBD2. V shed 0 bases and J 3 bases; nucleotides not matched to a gene: 3. Germline assignment: CDR1 SGHRS and CDR2 YFSETQ. The CDR3 consists of 14 residues. The CDR3 reads CASSLGGLNYEQYF. CDR3 DNA: TGCGCCAGCAGCTTGGGGGGACTAAACTACGAGCAGTACTTC.

The chain uses TRBV7-3 and TRBJ2-5, with D perhaps TRBD2 (6 bases). The germline V gene encodes CDR1 SGHTA and CDR2 FQGTGA. The CDR3 is 13 residues long. V was clipped by 0 bases and J by 7 bases, with 9 bases between them. The CDR3 bases are TGTGCCAGCAGCTTAACCGGGAGTGGGACCCAGTACTTC. Translation: CASSLTGSGTQYF. Full variable domain (rest looked up from reference TRBV7-3 and TRBJ2-5): GAGVSQTPSNKVTEKGKYVELRCDPISGHTALYWYRQSLGQGPEFLIYFQGTGAADDSGLPNDRFFAVRPEGSVSTLKIQRTERGDSAVYLCASSLTGSGTQYFGPGTRLLVL.

This clone occurred a few times. The CDR3 reads CASSPLGAGGVNEQFF. The DNA of the CDR3 is TGTGCCAGCAGCCCACTAGGAGCGGGGGGGGTCAATGAGCAGTTCTTC. The chain joins TRBV7-2 to TRBJ2-1, with 10 bases aligning to TRBD2. Per the germline V gene, CDR1 is SGHTA and CDR2 is FQGNSA. CDR3 length equals 16 residues. Trimming at V came to 5 bases and at J to 6 bases, leaving 10 bases not matched to a gene.

The J gene is TRBJ1-5, the V gene TRBV6-5; 9 bases are a match to TRBD1. The J segment lost 9 bases and the V segment lost 6 bases, leaving 9 bases of the junction unmatched. There are 14 residues in the CDR3. Germline V gene sequence: CDR1 MNHEY, CDR2 SVGAGI. The CDR3 spells CASRDTGGAGPQHF. The DNA of the CDR3 is TGTGCCAGCAGGGATACAGGGGGCGCAGGGCCCCAGCATTTT.

This rearrangement joins TRBV13 to TRBJ2-3; D is undetermined. CDR1 and CDR2 (germline): PRHDT, FYEKMQ (reference sequence). V shed 0 bases and J shed 10 bases, with 14 bases lying between them. The length of the CDR3 is 14 residues. This chain's CDR3 is CASSLGESTIAQYF. CDR3 sequence (DNA): TGTGCCAGCAGCTTAGGAGAATCTACCATTGCGCAGTATTTT.

V is TRBV18 and J is TRBJ2-2, with no clear D. V shed 3 bases and J shed 5 bases, with 7 bases lying between them. CDR3 size: 13 residues. Looked up from germline, CDR1 is KGHSH and CDR2 is LQKENI. CDR3 DNA sequence: TGTGCCAGCTCACCGACTGGGACCGGGGAGCTGTTTTTT. Translating gives CASSPTGTGELFF.

This clone has more than one count but fewer than ten. The chain combines TRBV28 with TRBJ2-7; TRBD2 matches at 10 bases. The CDR3 is 19 amino acids. Germline V gene lookup returns CDR1 MDHEN and CDR2 SYDVKM. Trimming removed 5 bases from V and 6 bases from J; junction bases left unmatched: 22. The CDR3 DNA follows: TGTGCCAGCAGTCCATTGGGGGGGGTAATAGCGGGAGGCGAGGGCGAGCAGTACTTC. Its translation: CASSPLGGVIAGGEGEQYF. Filled out from reference TRBV28 and TRBJ2-7, the complete variable domain reads DVKVTQSSRYLVKRTGEKVFLECVQDMDHENMFWYRQDPGLGLRLIYFSYDVKMKEKGDIPEGYSVSREKKERFSLILESASTNQTSMYLCASSPLGGVIAGGEGEQYFGPGTRLTVT.

The genes are TRBV7-9 and TRBJ2-2, with 7 bases that match TRBD1. The germline V gene has CDR1 SEHNR and CDR2 FQNEAQ (reference sequence). The ends lost 2 bases at V and 6 bases at J; junction bases unmatched: 6. There are 15 residues in the CDR3. DNA for the CDR3: TGTGCCAGCAGCTTAAGGGGGCTAGGCTCCGGGGAGCTGTTTTTT. Translated: CASSLRGLGSGELFF.

The rearrangement joins TRBV6-4 to TRBJ2-1, with 8 positions matching TRBD2. The length of the CDR3 is 16 residues. Germline loops: CDR1 MRHNA, CDR2 SNTAGT. V lost 4 bases, J lost 2 bases, and 7 bases stayed unmatched. The CDR3, as DNA: TGTGCCAGCAGTGCCCGAGCGGGGGCCCCCTACAATGAGCAGTTCTTC. This translates into CASSARAGAPYNEQFF.

CDR3 region: CASSLARTDTQYF. The DNA of the CDR3 is TGTGCCAGCAGCTTAGCGCGAACAGATACGCAGTATTTT. V is TRBV7-2 and J is TRBJ2-3; D is unclear. Trimming stripped 0 bases from V and 3 bases from J, with 4 bases between. Germline loops: CDR1 SGHTA, CDR2 FQGNSA. This CDR3 has 13 amino acids. The full variable domain, its missing parts supplied by reference TRBV7-2 and TRBJ2-3, is GAGVSQSPSNKVTEKGKDVELRCDPISGHTALYWYRQSLGQGLEFLIYFQGNSAPDKSGLPSDRFSAERTGGSVSTLTIQRTQQEDSAVYLCASSLARTDTQYFGPGTRLTVL.

CDR3 DNA sequence: TGTGCCAGCTGTGTTGATCGGGGGGTGGGACTCGGAGTCTCTGGGGCCAACGTCCTGACTTTC. Translating gives CASCVDRGVGLGVSGANVLTF. The chain has TRBV2 and TRBJ2-6; 7 nucleotides line up with TRBD2. There are 21 residues in the CDR3. The J segment lost 0 bases and the V segment lost 8 bases, leaving 22 bases of the junction unmatched. Germline lookup yields CDR1 SNHLY and CDR2 FYNNEI. Full variable domain (outside the CDR3, taken from reference TRBV2 and TRBJ2-6): EPEVTQTPSHQVTQMGQEVILRCVPISNHLYFYWYRQILGQKVEFLVSFYNNEISEKSEIFDDQFSVERPDGSNFTLKIRSTKLEDSAMYFCASCVDRGVGLGVSGANVLTFGAGSRLTVL.

The chain couples TRBV5-5 to TRBJ2-7; possibly TRBD1 for D (5 bases). Germline V gene sequence: CDR1 SGHKS, CDR2 YYEKEE (reference sequence). The V gene lost 6 bases and the J gene lost 0 bases, with 16 bases spanning the gap. The CDR3 runs 15 residues. The CDR3 bases are TGTGCCAGCATGATTGGACACCTTAACTCCTACGAGCAGTACTTC. This translates into CASMIGHLNSYEQYF. Looking up the rest from reference TRBV5-5 and TRBJ2-7 gives the full variable domain: DAGVTQSPTHLIKTRGQQVTLRCSPISGHKSVSWYQQVLGQGPQFIFQYYEKEERGRGNFPDRFSARQFPNYSSELNVNALLLGDSALYLCASMIGHLNSYEQYFGPGTRLTVT.

This sequence joins TRBV2 and TRBJ1-1; weak D call: TRBD1 (5 bases). V was trimmed by 7 bases and J by 10 bases, leaving 22 bases between them. The V gene's germline CDR1 is SNHLY and CDR2 FYNNEI. The CDR3 spans 14 residues. CDR3 protein: CASTRGGLERGAFF. Here the CDR3 DNA reads TGTGCCAGCACCCGCGGCGGTCTAGAAAGGGGAGCTTTCTTT.

This clone has just one count. V is TRBV6-2 or TRBV6-3 and J is TRBJ2-1; 9 positions agree with TRBD2. The ends lost 2 bases at V and 8 bases at J; junction bases unmatched: 7. The CDR3 length is 15 residues. CDR1 is MNHEY, CDR2 SVGEGT, per germline. The CDR3 DNA reads TGTGCCAGCAGTTACAATGGCGGGAGGGCCGATGAGCAGTTCTTC. This translates into CASSYNGGRADEQFF.

V is TRBV24-1 and J is TRBJ2-7; D unresolved. The germline V gene has CDR1 KGHDR and CDR2 SFDVKD. The CDR3 contains 13 residues. Trimming stripped 2 bases from V and 5 bases from J, with 9 bases between. The CDR3 is CATSDWSNNEQYF. DNA for the CDR3: TGTGCCACCAGTGATTGGAGTAACAACGAGCAGTACTTC.

The genes are TRBV9 and TRBJ2-1; D is perhaps TRBD2 (6 bases). Trimming pared 4 bases from V and 0 bases from J, leaving 14 bases between. The CDR3 consists of 16 residues. CDR1 and CDR2 from the germline V gene are SGDLS and YYNGEE. The CDR3 loop reads CASSPYRGSSYNEQFF. The DNA for the CDR3 is TGTGCCAGCAGCCCCTATCGGGGGAGCTCCTACAATGAGCAGTTCTTC. Full variable domain (missing parts from reference TRBV9 and TRBJ2-1): DSGVTQTPKHLITATGQRVTLRCSPRSGDLSVYWYQQSLDQGLQFLIQYYNGEERAKGNILERFSAQQFPDLHSELNLSSLELGDSALYFCASSPYRGSSYNEQFFGPGTRLTVL.

This clone was observed a few times. V gene TRBV7-2 combines with J gene TRBJ2-7; D is unresolved. Trimming left V 5 bases short and J 0 bases short, with 5 bases between. This CDR3 contains 12 residues. Germline loops: CDR1 SGHTA, CDR2 FQGNSA. The CDR3 bases are TGTGCCAGCAGCCCCTACTCCTACGAGCAGTACTTC. This gives the protein CASSPYSYEQYF.

The rearrangement links TRBV7-8 to TRBJ2-7, with 9 bases that match TRBD1. The J segment lost 7 bases and the V segment lost 5 bases, leaving 9 bases of the junction unmatched. CDR3 length: 14 amino acids. Per germline, CDR1 SGHVS and CDR2 FQNEAQ. Here the CDR3 DNA reads TGTGCCAGCAGCGTCCAACAGGGGGCGCGAGAGCAGTACTTC. Its translation is CASSVQQGAREQYF.

V is TRBV30 and J is TRBJ1-5, with 8 bases lining up with TRBD1. Germline CDR1 is GTSNPN and CDR2 is SVGIG (reference sequence). Unmatched junction bases numbered 6, after V lost 7 bases and J lost 1 base. The CDR3 runs 14 residues. For the CDR3, the DNA is TGTGCCTTAAGGACAGGGCAGAGCAATCAGCCCCAGCATTTT. Protein sequence: CALRTGQSNQPQHF.

The table lists this clone with a count of one. The chain employs TRBV7-2 and TRBJ2-7; 10 bases line up with TRBD1. Unmatched junction bases numbered 4, after V lost 5 bases and J lost 3 bases. The CDR3 runs 14 residues. Germline values: CDR1 SGHTA, CDR2 FQGNSA. The CDR3 protein is CASSRGQGLYEQYF. CDR3 sequence (DNA): TGTGCCAGCAGCAGGGGACAGGGGCTCTACGAGCAGTACTTC.

In its sample, this clone was seen a few times. The chain uses TRBV3-1 (or the pseudogene TRBV3-2) and TRBJ2-3; 8 nucleotides match TRBD1. The CDR3 is made up of 17 amino acids. Germline CDR1 is LGHDT and CDR2 is YNNKEL (reference sequence). The V gene end was trimmed by 1 base and the J gene end by 2 bases; junction bases not matched to a gene: 8. CDR3 nucleotides: TGTGCCAGCAGCCAAGTGCAATTGGACAGGGACACAGATACGCAGTATTTT. It translates to CASSQVQLDRDTDTQYF.

The chain couples TRBV3-1 (or the pseudogene TRBV3-2) to TRBJ2-1; possibly TRBD1 for D (5 bases). This CDR3 has 13 amino acids. With 3 bases removed from V and 2 bases from J, the gap between germline ends came to 5 bases. CDR1 is LGHDT, CDR2 YNNKEL, per germline (reference sequence). CDR3 nucleotides: TGTGCCAGCAGCCAGGGGCCCTACAATGAGCAGTTCTTC. It is translated as CASSQGPYNEQFF.

The chain couples TRBV27 to TRBJ2-1, with 16 bases aligning to TRBD2. The ends lost 4 bases at V and 7 bases at J; junction bases unmatched: 1. The germline gives CDR1 MNHEY, CDR2 SMNVEV (reference sequence). The CDR3 runs to 15 residues. The CDR3 spells CASSSGLAGGNEQFF. The CDR3 DNA reads TGTGCCAGCAGTTCGGGACTAGCGGGAGGGAATGAGCAGTTCTTC.

This chain joins TRBV19 and TRBJ2-1; 10 bases are a match to TRBD2. The CDR3 runs 17 residues. The ends lost 1 base at V and 0 bases at J; junction bases unmatched: 3. CDR1 is LNHDA and CDR2 is SQIVND in the germline V gene (reference sequence). The CDR3 nucleotides are TGTGCCAGTAGTATAGTGATAGCGGGAGGCTCCTACAATGAGCAGTTCTTC. It yields the protein CASSIVIAGGSYNEQFF.